Shown below are 5 T cell receptor beta chains from a single sample sequenced in a study of cytomegalovirus exposure and HLA in healthy donors. Method: immunoSEQ multiplex PCR; TCRdb's copy keeps in-frame clones and lacks some. The sample has some 59,000 clones, 89% seen once. Sequenced sample: PBMCs. These receptors came from a woman aged 18-29 years in good health and CMV-seropositive.

The chain uses TRBV28 and TRBJ2-5; D might be TRBD1 (6 bases). Germline V gives CDR1 MDHEN, CDR2 SYDVKM. This CDR3 has 15 residues. V gave up 7 bases and J gave up 3 bases, with 18 bases separating them. The CDR3 spells CASTPDRDIEETQYF. The CDR3, as DNA: TGTGCCAGCACCCCCGACCGGGACATAGAAGAGACCCAGTACTTC.

The chain combines TRBV11-2 with TRBJ1-2; D may be TRBD1 (5 bases). The CDR3 is made up of 14 amino acids. Germline CDR1 SGHAT, CDR2 FQNNGV. Trimming removed 2 bases from V and 6 bases from J, with 13 bases in between. CDR3 amino acids: CASSLIRGADGYTF. Written as DNA, the CDR3 is TGTGCCAGCAGCTTAATTAGGGGTGCGGATGGCTACACCTTC.

This chain connects TRBV4-2 to TRBJ1-5; possible D gene TRBD1, 6 bases. Germline V gene sequence: CDR1 LGHNA, CDR2 YNFKEQ. This CDR3 region has 16 residues. V lost 0 bases and J lost 6, with 15 bases in between. The CDR3: CASSQDGGQGAQPQHF. The CDR3 nucleotides are TGTGCCAGCAGCCAAGATGGGGGCCAGGGTGCTCAGCCCCAGCATTTT.

CDR3 in amino acids: CASTKGGGSYNEQFF. In nucleotides, the CDR3 is TGTGCCAGCACCAAAGGGGGGGGCTCCTACAATGAGCAGTTCTTC. The V call is TRBV2, the J call TRBJ2-1, with a possible D match to TRBD2 (7 bases). The CDR3 extends over 15 amino acids. Trimming took 7 bases from V and 0 from J, leaving 13 bases between them. Germline CDR1 reads SNHLY; CDR2 reads FYNNEI. The full variable domain, rest sourced from reference TRBV2 and TRBJ2-1, is EPEVTQTPSHQVTQMGQEVILRCVPISNHLYFYWYRQILGQKVEFLVSFYNNEISEKSEIFDDQFSVERPDGSNFTLKIRSTKLEDSAMYFCASTKGGGSYNEQFFGPGTRLTVL.

The V gene is TRBV5-6, the J gene TRBJ1-5; D is ambiguous. Germline V lookup: CDR1 SGHDT, CDR2 YYEEEE. Trimming took off 0 bases at V and 4 bases at J, with 8 bases between the two ends. The length of the CDR3 is 14 residues. CDR3 amino acids: CASSLGPRNQPQHF. The CDR3 nucleotides are TGTGCCAGCAGCTTGGGACCGCGGAATCAGCCCCAGCATTTT.